This T cell receptor (beta chain) was retrieved from a study of control samples from healthy donors and cancer patients. Trimming stripped 4 bases from V and 3 bases from J, with 22 bases between. Germline V gene lookup returns CDR1 SGHRS and CDR2 YFSETQ. This CDR3 region has 17 residues. Assay: immunoSEQ multiplex PCR; the TCRdb copy retains only in-frame clones and omits some. Among around 94,000 clones listed, roughly 86% were seen once. Material for sequencing was blood. The source is a woman aged 45-59 years in good health. This chain uses TRBV5-1 with TRBJ1-2; tentative D call: TRBD1 (5 bases). The CDR3 here is CASSLPRDSPRDYGYTF. As DNA, the CDR3 is TGCGCCAGCAGCCTGCCGCGGGACTCCCCCCGGGACTATGGCTACACCTTC.